The T cell receptor (beta chain) under discussion was sequenced for a study of cytomegalovirus exposure and HLA in healthy donors. The wider study: An early release of data contained about 85 million unique TCRs, which came from HLA-typed donors.

This CDR3 comprises 14 residues. Germline V gives CDR1 LNHDA, CDR2 SQIVND (reference sequence). J lost 5 bases, V lost 6 bases, and 6 bases had no gene match. Study-level findings and limits: Researchers reported in a later analysis that common viral pathogens appeared linked to several top clusters. Listed as cytomegalovirus-associated were over 150 TCR beta chains.

The donors (healthy individuals) were bone marrow donors. Primers included in the PCR were 60 Vbeta and 13 Jbeta primers. Assay: immunoSEQ multiplex PCR; the TCRdb copy retains only in-frame clones and omits some. The table includes 100,000 or so clones, around 76% detected once. About this clone: The antigen is not known.

This clonotype was sampled from a man aged 25-40 years in good health and CMV-seropositive. The sequenced sample was PBMCs. The rearrangement links TRBV19 to TRBJ1-2, with 10 positions matching TRBD1. CDR3 residues: CASRTPGQGYGYTF. CDR3 in DNA: TGTGCCAGTAGAACTCCGGGACAGGGGTATGGCTACACCTTC. Complete variable domain (other parts from reference TRBV19 and TRBJ1-2): DGGITQSPKYLFRKEGQNVTLSCEQNLNHDAMYWYRQDPGQGLRLIYYSQIVNDFQKGDIAEGYSVSREKKESFPLTVTSAQKNPTAFYLCASRTPGQGYGYTFGSGTRLTVV.